Each of the 2 T cell receptor beta chains below was sequenced from the same sample in a study of control samples from healthy donors and cancer patients. TCRdb's table, derived via immunoSEQ multiplex PCR, lists solely in-frame clones and lacks some. The table has just under 75,000 clones, about 90% seen once. Sequencing was done on a sample of blood. These TCRs come from a woman aged 45-60 years in good health.

The rearrangement uses TRBV18 and TRBJ2-1; possible D gene TRBD2, 5 bases. V was trimmed by 3 bases and J by 0 bases, leaving 15 bases between them. CDR3 length: 17 amino acids. Per germline, CDR1 KGHSH and CDR2 LQKENI. The CDR3 DNA follows: TGTGCCAGCTCACCGCCCTCTCTAGCCAGCTCCTACAATGAGCAGTTCTTC. The encoded protein is CASSPPSLASSYNEQFF.

This clone was observed a single time. The CDR3 is CASSEGTSNTEAFF. CDR3 coding DNA: TGCGCCAGCAGTGAAGGGACATCGAACACTGAAGCTTTCTTT. The V gene is TRBV10-1, the J gene TRBJ1-1, with a weak D call TRBD1 (6 bases). In germline, CDR1 is WNHNN, CDR2 SYGVQD (reference sequence). The CDR3 has 14 residues. The ends were cut back, 3 bases at V and 1 base at J, with 9 bases in the middle.